The TCR beta chain under discussion was sequenced for a study of spatial heterogeneity in lung cancer. TCRdb reprocessed the 5' RACE reads via MiXCR and lists one record per CDR3 protein. The data contain over 85,000 distinct CDR3 sequences, roughly a fifth of them singletons. Documented time point: blood at routine non-recurrence follow-up after resection. This CDR3 comprises 13 residues. Trimming stripped 11 bases from V and 3 bases from J, with 14 bases between. Per germline, CDR1 SNHLY and CDR2 FYNNEI. The sequences come from PBMCs, collected at follow-up. This chain connects TRBV2 to TRBJ2-1; D may be TRBD2 (5 bases). This TCR came from a male donor with early-stage non-small cell lung cancer. The CDR3 nucleotides read TGTGCCGGGAAGTTAGGGAGCTACAATGAGCAGTTCTTC. This encodes CAGKLGSYNEQFF.